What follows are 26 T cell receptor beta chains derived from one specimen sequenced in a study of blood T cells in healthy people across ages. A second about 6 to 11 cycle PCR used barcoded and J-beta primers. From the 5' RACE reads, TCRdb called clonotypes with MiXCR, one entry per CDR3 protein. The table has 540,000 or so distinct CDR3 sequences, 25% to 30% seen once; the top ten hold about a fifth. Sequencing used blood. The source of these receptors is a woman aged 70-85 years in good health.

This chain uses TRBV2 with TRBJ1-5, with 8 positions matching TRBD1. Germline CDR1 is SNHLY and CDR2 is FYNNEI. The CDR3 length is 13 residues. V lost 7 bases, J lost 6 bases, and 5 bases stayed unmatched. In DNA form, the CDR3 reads TGTGCCAGCAATCAGGGGGCCGGTCAGCCCCAGCATTTT. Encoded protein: CASNQGAGQPQHF.

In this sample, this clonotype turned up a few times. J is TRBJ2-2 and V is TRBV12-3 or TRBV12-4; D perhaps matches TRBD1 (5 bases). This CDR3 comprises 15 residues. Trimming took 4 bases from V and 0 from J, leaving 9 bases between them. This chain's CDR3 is CASSSDIPNTGELFF. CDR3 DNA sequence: TGTGCCAGCAGTTCGGACATACCGAACACCGGGGAGCTGTTTTTT.

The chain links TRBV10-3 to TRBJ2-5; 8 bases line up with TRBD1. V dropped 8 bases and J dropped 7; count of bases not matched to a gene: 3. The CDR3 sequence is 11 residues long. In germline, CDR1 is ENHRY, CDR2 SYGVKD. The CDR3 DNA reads TGTGCCATCGGACAGGGAGGGACCCAGTACTTC. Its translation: CAIGQGGTQYF.

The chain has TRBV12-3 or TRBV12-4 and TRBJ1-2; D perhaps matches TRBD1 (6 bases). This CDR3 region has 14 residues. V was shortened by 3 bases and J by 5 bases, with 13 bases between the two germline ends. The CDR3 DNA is TGTGCCAGCAGTTTGGCCCAGGGGAGGTATGGCTACACCTTC. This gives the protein CASSLAQGRYGYTF.

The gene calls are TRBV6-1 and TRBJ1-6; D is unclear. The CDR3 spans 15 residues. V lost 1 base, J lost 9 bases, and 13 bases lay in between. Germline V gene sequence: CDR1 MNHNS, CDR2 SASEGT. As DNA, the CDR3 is TGTGCCAGCAGTGAAGACAGTAACTCCGTTTCACCCCTCCACTTT. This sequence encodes CASSEDSNSVSPLHF.

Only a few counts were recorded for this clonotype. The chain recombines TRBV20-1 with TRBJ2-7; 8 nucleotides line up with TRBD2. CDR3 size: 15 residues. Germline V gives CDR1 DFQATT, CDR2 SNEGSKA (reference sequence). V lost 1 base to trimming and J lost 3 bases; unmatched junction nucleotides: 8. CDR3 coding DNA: TGCAGTGCTAGAGGAGTGACTAGCGCCATCTACGAGCAGTACTTC. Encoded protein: CSARGVTSAIYEQYF.

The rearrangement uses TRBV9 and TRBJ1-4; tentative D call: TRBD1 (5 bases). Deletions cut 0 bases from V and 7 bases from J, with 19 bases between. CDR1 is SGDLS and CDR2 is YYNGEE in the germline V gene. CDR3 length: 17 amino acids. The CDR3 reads CASSVGLGVGIGEKLFF. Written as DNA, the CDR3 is TGTGCCAGCAGCGTAGGACTAGGGGTTGGAATTGGTGAAAAACTGTTTTTT.

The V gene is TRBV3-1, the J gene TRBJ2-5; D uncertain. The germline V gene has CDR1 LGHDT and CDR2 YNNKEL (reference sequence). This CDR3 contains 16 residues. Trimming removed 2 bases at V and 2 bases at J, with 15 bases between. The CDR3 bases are TGTGCCAGCAGCCAAAGGGCAATCCCTGGTCAAGAGACCCAGTACTTC. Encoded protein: CASSQRAIPGQETQYF.

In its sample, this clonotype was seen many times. CDR3 DNA: TGTGCCAGCAGCAGACAGGGCCAAGAGACCCAGTACTTC. Amino acids: CASSRQGQETQYF. The chain combines TRBV7-2 with TRBJ2-5; TRBD1 matches 7 bases. The J segment lost 1 base and the V segment lost 5 bases, leaving 1 base of the junction unmatched. This CDR3 is 13 amino acids long. Germline lookup yields CDR1 SGHTA and CDR2 FQGNSA. The full variable domain, completed using reference TRBV7-2 and TRBJ2-5, is GAGVSQSPSNKVTEKGKDVELRCDPISGHTALYWYRQSLGQGLEFLIYFQGNSAPDKSGLPSDRFSAERTGGSVSTLTIQRTQQEDSAVYLCASSRQGQETQYFGPGTRLLVL.

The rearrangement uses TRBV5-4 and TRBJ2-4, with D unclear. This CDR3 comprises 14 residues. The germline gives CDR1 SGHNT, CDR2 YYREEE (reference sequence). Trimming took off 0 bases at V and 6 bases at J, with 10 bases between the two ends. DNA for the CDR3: TGTGCCAGCAGCTTGGCTACAGTGCCAAACATTCAGTACTTC. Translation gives CASSLATVPNIQYF.

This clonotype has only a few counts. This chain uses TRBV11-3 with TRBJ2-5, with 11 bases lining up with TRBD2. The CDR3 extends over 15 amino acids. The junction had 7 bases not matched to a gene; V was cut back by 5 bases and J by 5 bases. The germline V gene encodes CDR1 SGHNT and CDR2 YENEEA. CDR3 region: CASSIAGGPYETQYF. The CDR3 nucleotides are TGTGCCAGCAGCATAGCGGGGGGGCCTTACGAGACCCAGTACTTC.

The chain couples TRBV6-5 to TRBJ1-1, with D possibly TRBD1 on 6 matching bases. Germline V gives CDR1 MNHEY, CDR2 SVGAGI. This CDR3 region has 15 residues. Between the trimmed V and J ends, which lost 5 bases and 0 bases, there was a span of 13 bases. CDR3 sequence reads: CASSPTGHLNTEAFF. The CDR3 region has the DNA TGTGCCAGCAGTCCTACGGGACATTTGAACACTGAAGCTTTCTTT.

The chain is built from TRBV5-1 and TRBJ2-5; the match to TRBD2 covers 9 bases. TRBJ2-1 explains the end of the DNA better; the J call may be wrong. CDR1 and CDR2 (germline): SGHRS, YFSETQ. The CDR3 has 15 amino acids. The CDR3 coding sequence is TGCGCCAGCAGCTTTCAGCGGGGGGCGGGAAATGAGCAGTTCTTC. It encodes CASSFQRGAGNEQFF.

The CDR3 bases are TGTGCCAGCAGTGAAGAGTGGACCTCGGGGGAGACCCAGTACTTC. It is translated as CASSEEWTSGETQYF. This sequence joins TRBV2 and TRBJ2-5; tentative D call: TRBD2 (5 bases). The V end lost 1 base, the J end lost 5 bases, and 14 bases lay between the germline ends. CDR1 is SNHLY and CDR2 is FYNNEI in the germline V gene. CDR3 length equals 15 residues.

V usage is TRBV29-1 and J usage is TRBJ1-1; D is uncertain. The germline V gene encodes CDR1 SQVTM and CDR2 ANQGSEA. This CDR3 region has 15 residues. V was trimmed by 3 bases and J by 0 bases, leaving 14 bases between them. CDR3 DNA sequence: TGCAGCGTTGACAGGAGCCAATCGGTGAACACTGAAGCTTTCTTT. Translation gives CSVDRSQSVNTEAFF.

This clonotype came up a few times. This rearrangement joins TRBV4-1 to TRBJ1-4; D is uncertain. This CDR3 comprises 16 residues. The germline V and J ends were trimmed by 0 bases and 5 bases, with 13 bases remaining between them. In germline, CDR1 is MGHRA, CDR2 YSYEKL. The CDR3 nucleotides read TGCGCCAGCAGCCAAGATCGGGCAGACCAAAATGAAAAACTGTTTTTT. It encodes CASSQDRADQNEKLFF.

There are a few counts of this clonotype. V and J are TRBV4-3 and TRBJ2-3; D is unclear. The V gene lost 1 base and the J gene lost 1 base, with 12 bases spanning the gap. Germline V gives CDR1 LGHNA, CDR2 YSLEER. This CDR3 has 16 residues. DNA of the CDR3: TGCGCCAGCAGCCAAGGGTCCGCAGGAGGCACAGATACGCAGTATTTT. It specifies CASSQGSAGGTDTQYF.

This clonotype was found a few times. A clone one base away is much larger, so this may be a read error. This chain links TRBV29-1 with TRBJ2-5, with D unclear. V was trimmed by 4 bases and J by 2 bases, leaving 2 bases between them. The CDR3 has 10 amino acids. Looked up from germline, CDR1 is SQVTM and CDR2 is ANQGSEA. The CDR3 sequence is CSVVQETQYF. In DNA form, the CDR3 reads TGCAGCGTTGTGCAAGAGACCCAGTACTTC.

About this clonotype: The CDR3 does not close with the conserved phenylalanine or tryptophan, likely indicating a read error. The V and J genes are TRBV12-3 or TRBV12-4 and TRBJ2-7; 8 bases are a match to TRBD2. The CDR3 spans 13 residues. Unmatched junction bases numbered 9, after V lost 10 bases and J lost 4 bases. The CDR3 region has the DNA TGTGCCACCAGAGCGGGGGCCTTATACGAGCAGTACCTC. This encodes CATRAGALYEQYL.

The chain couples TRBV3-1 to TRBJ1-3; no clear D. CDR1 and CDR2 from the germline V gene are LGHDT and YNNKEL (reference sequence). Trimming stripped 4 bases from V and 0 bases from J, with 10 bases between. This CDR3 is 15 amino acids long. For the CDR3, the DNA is TGTGCCAGCAGCCTCGGACGGACCTCTGGAAACACCATATATTTT. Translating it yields CASSLGRTSGNTIYF.

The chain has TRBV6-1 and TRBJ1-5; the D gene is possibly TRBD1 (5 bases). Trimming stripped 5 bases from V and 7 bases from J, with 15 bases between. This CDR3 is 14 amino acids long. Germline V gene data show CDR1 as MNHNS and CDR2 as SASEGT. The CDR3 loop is CASSTPPGEQPQHF. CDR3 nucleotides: TGTGCCAGCAGTACACCCCCGGGGGAACAGCCCCAGCATTTT.

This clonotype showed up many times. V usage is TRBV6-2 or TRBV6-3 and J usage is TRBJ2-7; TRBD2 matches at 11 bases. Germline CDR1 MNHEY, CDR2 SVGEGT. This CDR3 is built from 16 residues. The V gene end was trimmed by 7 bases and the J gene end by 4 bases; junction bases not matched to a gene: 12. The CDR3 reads CASISLSGGARYEQYF. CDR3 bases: TGTGCCAGCATCTCCCTTAGCGGGGGGGCAAGGTACGAGCAGTACTTC.

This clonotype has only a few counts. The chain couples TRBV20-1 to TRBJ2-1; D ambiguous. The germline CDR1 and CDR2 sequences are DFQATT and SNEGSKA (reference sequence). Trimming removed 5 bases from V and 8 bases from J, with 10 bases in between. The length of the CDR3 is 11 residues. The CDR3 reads CSAYSSHEQFF. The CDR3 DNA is TGCAGTGCTTACAGCTCCCATGAGCAGTTCTTC.

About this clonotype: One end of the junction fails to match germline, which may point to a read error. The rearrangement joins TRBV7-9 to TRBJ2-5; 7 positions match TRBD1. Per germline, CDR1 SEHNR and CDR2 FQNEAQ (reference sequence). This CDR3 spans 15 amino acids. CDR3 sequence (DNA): TGTGCCAGCAGCTCGACGACAGGGAACCAAGAGGCCCAGTACTTC. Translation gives CASSSTTGNQEAQYF. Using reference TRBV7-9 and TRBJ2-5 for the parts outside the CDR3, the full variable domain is DTGVSQNPRHKITKRGQNVTFRCDPISEHNRLYWYRQTLGQGPEFLTYFQNEAQLEKSRLLSDRFSAERPKGSFSTLEIQRTEQGDSAMYLCASSSTTGNQEAQYFGPGTRLLVL.

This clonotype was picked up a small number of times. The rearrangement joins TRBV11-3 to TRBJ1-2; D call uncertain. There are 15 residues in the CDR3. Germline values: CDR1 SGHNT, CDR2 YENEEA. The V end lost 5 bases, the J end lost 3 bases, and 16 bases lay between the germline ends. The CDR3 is CASSPRLAEDYGYTF. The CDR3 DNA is TGTGCCAGCAGCCCACGCCTGGCGGAGGACTATGGCTACACCTTC.

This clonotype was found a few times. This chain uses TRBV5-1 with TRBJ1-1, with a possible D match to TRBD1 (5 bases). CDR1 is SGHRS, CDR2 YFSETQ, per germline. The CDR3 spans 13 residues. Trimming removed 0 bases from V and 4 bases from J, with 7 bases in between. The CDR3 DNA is TGCGCCAGCAGCTTGGAGGGGTTCACTGAAGCTTTCTTT. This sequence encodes CASSLEGFTEAFF.